The present T cell receptor beta chain was sequenced within a study of early T cells in non-severe SARS-CoV-2 infection. Study information: Sequencing used unsorted whole-blood bulk RNA, so chains lack pairing.

Each single cDNA molecule received a unique molecular identifier. TCRdb ran MiXCR on the 5' RACE reads and lists one entry per CDR3 protein. The repertoire consists of under 45,000 distinct CDR3 sequences, with approximately 11% occurring once and the leading ten covering approximately 8.7%. Study-wide points: Comparison of clonotypes with VDJdb favored anti-spike CD8 responses while missing private and CD4 specificities.

Concerning this clonotype itself: What it recognizes is unknown.

Germline V gene lookup returns CDR1 SGHAT and CDR2 FQNNGV. The CDR3 consists of 14 residues. The ends were cut back, 2 bases at V and 0 bases at J, with 6 bases in the middle. The origin of this receptor is an adult who was a healthcare worker with PCR-confirmed SARS-CoV-2 infection or an uninfected control (not recorded which). This sequence joins TRBV11-2 and TRBJ2-3; D remains ambiguous. What was sequenced was whole blood. DNA for the CDR3: TGTGCCAGCAGCTTAATAGTAAGCACAGATACGCAGTATTTT. Translation: CASSLIVSTDTQYF.